What follows are 13 T cell receptor beta chains derived from one specimen sequenced in a study of blood T cell repertoires in COVID-19. The repertoire was sequenced with immunoSEQ multiplex PCR; TCRdb's copy has only in-frame clones and lacks some. The sample gives more than 250,000 clones, approximately 92% of which show up once; 15% to 20% is in the top ten. The sample consisted of PBMCs or T cells enriched from blood (not recorded which). The receptors were sampled from a woman aged 30 to 39 who had recovered from COVID-19.

V is TRBV29-1 and J is TRBJ2-5, with 7 bases fitting TRBD1. The trim removed 7 bases at V and 1 base at J, leaving 12 bases unmatched. This CDR3 is built from 15 residues. Germline CDR1 and CDR2: SQVTM and ANQGSEA. Here the CDR3 reads CSGQYGTDVQETQYF. DNA of the CDR3: TGCAGCGGGCAGTACGGGACAGACGTCCAAGAGACCCAGTACTTC.

The chain employs TRBV27 and TRBJ1-5; D is perhaps TRBD1 (5 bases). The CDR3 is 14 amino acids. V was shortened by 8 bases and J by 4 bases, with 15 bases between the two germline ends. Per germline, CDR1 MNHEY and CDR2 SMNVEV (reference sequence). In nucleotides, the CDR3 is TGTGCCAGCTCCCTTAGGGGCAGAAATCAGCCCCAGCATTTT. Protein sequence: CASSLRGRNQPQHF.

The chain couples TRBV6-6 to TRBJ1-5; 8 bases map to TRBD1. CDR1 is MNHNY, CDR2 SVGAGI, per germline (reference sequence). The CDR3 totals 14 residues. J lost 3 bases, V lost 5 bases, and 3 bases had no gene match. CDR3 coding DNA: TGTGCCAGCAGTAGGACAGGGAACAATCAGCCCCAGCATTTT. Amino acid sequence: CASSRTGNNQPQHF.

This clone was counted a single time. The chain carries TRBV28 and TRBJ2-5, with a tentative D call TRBD1 (5 bases). CDR1 and CDR2 from the germline V gene are MDHEN and SYDVKM. V shed 8 bases and J shed 3 bases, with 10 bases lying between them. The CDR3 covers 12 residues. The CDR3 DNA sequence: TGTGCCAGCGGGATCAGGGAAGAGACCCAGTACTTC. Protein product: CASGIREETQYF.

This rearrangement joins TRBV7-6 to TRBJ2-7; D gene ambiguous. Germline values: CDR1 SGHVS, CDR2 FNYEAQ. Trimming pared 1 base from V and 3 bases from J, leaving 7 bases between. This CDR3 has 13 amino acids. CDR3 DNA: TGTGCCAGCAGCTTAGACCAGGACTACGAGCAGTACTTC. This sequence encodes CASSLDQDYEQYF.

This clone has a single count. V and J are TRBV28 and TRBJ1-2; D possibly corresponds to TRBD1 (5 bases). Germline V gives CDR1 MDHEN, CDR2 SYDVKM. This CDR3 contains 12 residues. Trimming cost V 6 bases and J 10 bases, with 15 bases left between them. The CDR3 nucleotides are TGTGCCAGCAGCCCCTTGGGGGGGATCTACACCTTC. Residues: CASSPLGGIYTF.

The V gene is TRBV27, the J gene TRBJ2-2; D gene uncertain. The CDR3 spans 13 residues. V was trimmed by 3 bases and J by 3 bases, leaving 5 bases between them. CDR1 MNHEY and CDR2 SMNVEV come from the germline V gene (reference sequence). CDR3 amino acids: CASSFHYTGELFF. The CDR3 DNA sequence: TGTGCCAGCAGTTTCCACTACACCGGGGAGCTGTTTTTT.

The chain has TRBV27 and TRBJ1-2; 8 nucleotides line up with TRBD1. After removal of 2 bases from V and 1 base from J, the junction contained 3 bases not matched to a gene. The CDR3 sequence is 15 residues long. Germline V gene lookup returns CDR1 MNHEY and CDR2 SMNVEV (reference sequence). The CDR3 loop reads CASSLGQGYNYGYTF. The CDR3 DNA is TGTGCCAGCAGTTTAGGACAGGGATATAACTATGGCTACACCTTC.

V is TRBV14 and J is TRBJ2-2; 13 bases are shared with TRBD2. J was trimmed by 6 bases and V by 4 bases; bases with no gene match: 17. From germline, CDR1 is SGHDN and CDR2 FVKESK. The CDR3 runs 20 residues. The CDR3 sequence is CASSLHHGARTSGSSGELFF. CDR3 nucleotide sequence: TGTGCCAGCAGCCTACACCACGGGGCGAGGACTAGCGGGAGCTCCGGGGAGCTGTTTTTT. The variable domain in full, completed from reference TRBV14 and TRBJ2-2, reads EAGVTQFPSHSVIEKGQTVTLRCDPISGHDNLYWYRRVMGKEIKFLLHFVKESKQDESGMPNNRFLAERTGGTYSTLKVQPAELEDSGVYFCASSLHHGARTSGSSGELFFGEGSRLTVL.

The chain carries TRBV2 and TRBJ2-2, with 9 positions matching TRBD1. The CDR3 extends over 15 amino acids. CDR1 is SNHLY and CDR2 is FYNNEI in the germline V gene. Losses at the gene ends were 4 bases for V and 1 base for J; bases not matched to a gene: 1. CDR3 sequence: CASSGQGGNTGELFF. The CDR3 nucleotides are TGTGCCAGCAGTGGACAGGGGGGGAACACCGGGGAGCTGTTTTTT.

V gene TRBV7-9 combines with J gene TRBJ2-7, with D possibly TRBD2 on 6 matching bases. Germline V CDR1 and CDR2: SEHNR, FQNEAQ (reference sequence). This CDR3 comprises 14 residues. V lost 0 bases, J lost 2 bases, and 8 bases lay in between. The CDR3 bases are TGTGCCAGCAGCTTAGCCGGAGGGACCTACGAGCAGTACTTC. Amino acids: CASSLAGGTYEQYF.

The gene calls are TRBV29-1 and TRBJ1-5; 7 bases match TRBD1. Germline CDR1 reads SQVTM; CDR2 reads ANQGSEA. The CDR3 length is 13 residues. J lost 3 bases, V lost 2 bases, and 1 base had no gene match. The CDR3: CSVETGANQPQHF. The CDR3 DNA follows: TGCAGCGTTGAAACAGGGGCCAATCAGCCCCAGCATTTT.

This chain links TRBV5-1 with TRBJ1-6; a weak D match, TRBD1 (5 bases). The CDR3 runs to 15 residues. V was clipped by 4 bases and J by 9 bases, with 17 bases between them. The germline CDR1 and CDR2 sequences are SGHRS and YFSETQ. CDR3 sequence: CASSVTGLESSPLHF. CDR3 nucleotide sequence: TGCGCCAGCAGCGTAACAGGTCTGGAGAGTTCACCCCTCCACTTT.